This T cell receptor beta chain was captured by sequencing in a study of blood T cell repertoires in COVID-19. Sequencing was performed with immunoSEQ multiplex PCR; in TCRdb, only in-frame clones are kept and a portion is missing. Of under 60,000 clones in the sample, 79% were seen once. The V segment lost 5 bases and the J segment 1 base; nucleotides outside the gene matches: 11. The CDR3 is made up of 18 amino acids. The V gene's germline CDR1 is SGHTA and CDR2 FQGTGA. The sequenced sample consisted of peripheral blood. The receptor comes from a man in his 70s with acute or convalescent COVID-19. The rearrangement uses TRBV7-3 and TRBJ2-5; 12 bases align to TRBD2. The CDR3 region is CASSPGTSGPLVQETQYF. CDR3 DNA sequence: TGTGCCAGCAGCCCTGGGACTAGCGGGCCACTGGTCCAAGAGACCCAGTACTTC.